Within the sample, the clone carrying this TCR beta chain is medium-sized (0.01 to 0.1%). TCRdb called the PCR reads again in MiXCR, with one record for every CDR3 protein. The table shows some 10,000 distinct CDR3 sequences, with 15% to 20% occurring only once. The sample belongs to a study of molecular identifiers for immune sequencing clone quantification. The J segment lost 2 bases and the V segment lost 0 bases, leaving 12 bases of the junction unmatched. Germline CDR1 reads MNHEY; CDR2 reads SVGEGT. The CDR3 sequence is 18 residues long. Input material: naive CD8+ T cells from blood, with Jurkat cell RNA spiked in. Subset here: FACS-sorted CD8+CD4-CCR7+CD45RA+ naive T cells. This chain connects TRBV6-2 or TRBV6-3 to TRBJ1-1, with 7 bases that match TRBD1. The sequence was collected from a human donor in good health. Some libraries in this study had Jurkat cell RNA spiked in. CDR3 coding DNA: TGTGCCAGCAGTTACTCGAGGGGAACAGGGGCGGCCAACACTGAAGCTTTCTTT. It yields the protein CASSYSRGTGAANTEAFF.